A single sample is the source of the 27 T cell receptor beta chains below, sequenced in a study of shared clonotypes between healthy human individuals (dated by TCRdb to about 2020). Library preparation was by the immunoSEQ multiplex PCR assay. TCRdb holds this immuneACCESS table with in-frame rearrangements only. Some clones are missing; in checked studies, unresolved V genes explain under half, and the rest has no known cause. The sample has approximately 2.5 million clones on record, 90% to 95% of them singletons. Clones ranked in the top ten supply around 0.4% of the sample. The sequencing sample was made of naive CD4+ T cells from PBMCs. The cell subset or site label here, explained by the study, means: CD45RA+ positively selected. The receptor set was obtained from a man aged 18 to 30 in good health. Some clones in this sample may be carry-over from other donors' samples.

The CDR3 loop is CASSFTDSLYEQYF. The CDR3 DNA follows: TGTGCCAGCAGCTTTACAGACAGCCTCTACGAGCAGTACTTC. The chain joins TRBV5-4 to TRBJ2-7; the D gene is possibly TRBD1 (5 bases). CDR1 is SGHNT, CDR2 YYREEE, per germline (reference sequence). V lost 2 bases, J lost 3 bases, and 12 bases lay in between. This CDR3 spans 14 amino acids. Full variable domain (rest looked up from reference TRBV5-4 and TRBJ2-7): ETGVTQSPTHLIKTRGQQVTLRCSSQSGHNTVSWYQQALGQGPQFIFQYYREEENGRGNFPPRFSGLQFPNYSSELNVNALELDDSALYLCASSFTDSLYEQYFGPGTRLTVT.

The chain joins TRBV18 to TRBJ2-2; D ambiguous. The germline gives CDR1 KGHSH, CDR2 LQKENI. The CDR3 is 14 residues long. V was clipped by 6 bases and J by 5 bases, with 13 bases between them. Written as DNA, the CDR3 is TGTGCCAGCTCCCTTCTCAAAGATACCGGGGAGCTGTTTTTT. It yields the protein CASSLLKDTGELFF.

This clone was seen just once. The chain carries TRBV6-5 and TRBJ1-2; tentatively, D is TRBD1 (6 bases). This CDR3 comprises 14 residues. From germline, CDR1 is MNHEY and CDR2 SVGAGI. Trimming took 2 bases from V and 4 from J, leaving 11 bases between them. Here the CDR3 DNA reads TGTGCCAGCAGTTACGATCAGGGGTTCTATGGCTACACCTTC. Protein sequence: CASSYDQGFYGYTF.

The DNA for the CDR3 is TGTGCCACCCTCCGGGACGGTTACAATGAGCAGTTCTTC. It encodes CATLRDGYNEQFF. The chain recombines TRBV27 with TRBJ2-1; perhaps D is TRBD1 or TRBD2 (5 bases each). V shed 10 bases and J shed 4 bases, with 14 bases lying between them. CDR3 length: 13 amino acids. The germline V gene has CDR1 MNHEY and CDR2 SMNVEV (reference sequence).

CDR3 amino acids: CASSLALGLPFF. In nucleotides, the CDR3 is TGCGCCAGCAGCTTGGCTTTGGGACTGCCGTTCTTC. The chain uses TRBV5-1 and TRBJ2-1; perhaps TRBD2 as D (6 bases). Germline CDR1 is SGHRS and CDR2 is YFSETQ. V was clipped by 0 bases and J by 15 bases, with 13 bases between them. CDR3 length: 12 residues. The whole variable domain, filled in from reference TRBV5-1 and TRBJ2-1, reads KAGVTQTPRYLIKTRGQQVTLSCSPISGHRSVSWYQQTPGQGLQFLFEYFSETQRNKGNFPGRFSGRQFSNSRSEMNVSTLELGDSALYLCASSLALGLPFFGPGTRLTVL.

V and J are TRBV28 and TRBJ2-5; the D call may be TRBD1 or TRBD2 (6 bases each). The CDR3 sequence is 14 residues long. CDR1 is MDHEN, CDR2 SYDVKM, per germline. The V end lost 7 bases, the J end lost 4 bases, and 16 bases lay between the germline ends. CDR3 region: CASTGAGGGETQYF. The DNA for the CDR3 is TGTGCCAGCACGGGGGCAGGTGGGGGAGAGACCCAGTACTTC.

The V gene is TRBV27, the J gene TRBJ2-7; TRBD1 agrees at 8 bases. CDR1 is MNHEY and CDR2 is SMNVEV in the germline V gene (reference sequence). The CDR3 consists of 13 residues. The V gene end was trimmed by 5 bases and the J gene end by 8 bases; junction bases not matched to a gene: 8. The CDR3 spells CASSRTGPGKQYF. The CDR3 DNA sequence: TGTGCCAGCAGTCGGACAGGGCCCGGCAAGCAGTACTTC.

The V call is TRBV27, the J call TRBJ2-7, with TRBD2 matching over 14 bases. The CDR3 runs to 18 residues. V gave up 0 bases and J gave up 2 bases; unmatched junction bases: 6. Germline loops: CDR1 MNHEY, CDR2 SMNVEV (reference sequence). CDR3 DNA sequence: TGTGCCAGCAGTTTATCCGGGACTAGCGGGAGTTACACCTACGAGCAGTACTTC. Amino acid sequence: CASSLSGTSGSYTYEQYF.

The chain joins TRBV19 to TRBJ1-2; D is unclear. The CDR3 extends over 13 amino acids. The V end lost 6 bases, the J end lost 0 bases, and 8 bases lay between the germline ends. CDR1 LNHDA and CDR2 SQIVND come from the germline V gene (reference sequence). CDR3 bases: TGTGCCAGTAGACCTACAGCTAACTATGGCTACACCTTC. Its protein is CASRPTANYGYTF.

On this clone: This same CDR3 is encoded by further DNA sequences in the sample. The V call is TRBV20-1, the J call TRBJ2-7; D might be TRBD1 (5 bases). Trimming took 0 bases from V and 7 from J, leaving 7 bases between them. Germline V lookup: CDR1 DFQATT, CDR2 SNEGSKA (reference sequence). The CDR3 is 11 amino acids. CDR3 nucleotides: TGCAGTGCTAGAGATAGGGGAGAGCAGTACTTC. Translating it yields CSARDRGEQYF.

The chain links TRBV7-6 to TRBJ2-1, with D tentatively TRBD1 or TRBD2 (5 bases each). Trimming took off 6 bases at V and 0 bases at J, with 12 bases between the two ends. CDR3 length: 15 residues. Germline CDR1 SGHVS, CDR2 FNYEAQ. For the CDR3, the DNA is TGTGCCAGCAGTCCCCTGGGACGCTCCTACAATGAGCAGTTCTTC. It codes for CASSPLGRSYNEQFF.

V usage is TRBV29-1 and J usage is TRBJ2-3, with a tentative D call TRBD2 (5 bases). The CDR3 consists of 13 residues. Germline CDR1 SQVTM, CDR2 ANQGSEA. Trimming took off 4 bases at V and 0 bases at J, with 8 bases between the two ends. The CDR3 spells CSVGEFSTDTQYF. DNA for the CDR3: TGCAGCGTTGGGGAGTTTAGCACAGATACGCAGTATTTT.

This clone has a single count. The V and J genes are TRBV27 and TRBJ2-5, with 9 bases matching TRBD1. The CDR3 spans 16 residues. The V gene end was trimmed by 0 bases and the J gene end by 1 base; junction bases not matched to a gene: 3. CDR1 and CDR2 from the germline V gene are MNHEY and SMNVEV (reference sequence). This chain's CDR3 is CASSLSGTGIQETQYF. CDR3 in DNA: TGTGCCAGCAGTTTATCCGGGACAGGGATCCAAGAGACCCAGTACTTC.

The genes are TRBV18 and TRBJ2-1; the match to TRBD2 covers 15 bases. The CDR3 totals 15 residues. Germline values: CDR1 KGHSH, CDR2 LQKENI. V dropped 2 bases and J dropped 13; count of bases not matched to a gene: 6. CDR3 DNA sequence: TGTGCCAGCTCACCAATTCCGGGACTAGCGGGGGGACAGTTCTTC. Translation: CASSPIPGLAGGQFF.

This clone was detected once. The rearrangement joins TRBV11-2 to TRBJ2-5, with 12 bases identical to TRBD2. Germline loops: CDR1 SGHAT, CDR2 FQNNGV. Trimming cost V 1 base and J 5 bases; bases outside gene matches: 5. The CDR3 has 16 amino acids. DNA for the CDR3: TGTGCCAGCAGCTTAGCTAGCGGGAGGGCGGGGGAGACCCAGTACTTC. This gives the protein CASSLASGRAGETQYF. Full variable domain (remainder filled in from reference TRBV11-2 and TRBJ2-5): EAGVAQSPRYKIIEKRQSVAFWCNPISGHATLYWYQQILGQGPKLLIQFQNNGVVDDSQLPKDRFSAERLKGVDSTLKIQPAKLEDSAVYLCASSLASGRAGETQYFGPGTRLLVL.

V usage is TRBV11-2 and J usage is TRBJ2-1; 8 bases line up with TRBD1. CDR3 size: 13 residues. Germline V gene data show CDR1 as SGHAT and CDR2 as FQNNGV. The V gene end was trimmed by 2 bases and the J gene end by 14 bases; junction bases not matched to a gene: 8. CDR3: CASSLLPAGGKFF. DNA of the CDR3: TGTGCCAGCAGCTTACTTCCGGCAGGGGGCAAGTTCTTC.

On this clone: Since the CDR3 does not end with the conserved phenylalanine or tryptophan, this likely comes from a read error. It is unclear where the CDR3 begins or ends on the DNA, so no DNA is shown, and the CDR3 is as TCRdb lists it. The V call is TRBV10-3, the J call TRBJ2-3; the table assigns TRBD1, which was not confirmed against the DNA. The CDR3 has 12 amino acids, counting both end residues. Per the germline V gene, CDR1 is ENHRY and CDR2 is SYGVKD. CDR3 region: CAISESGQGPWD.

The gene calls are TRBV6-1 and TRBJ1-2, with TRBD1 as a possible D gene (5 bases). Germline CDR1 MNHNS, CDR2 SASEGT. The CDR3 runs 13 residues. Trimming left V 3 bases short and J 5 bases short, with 10 bases between. CDR3 nucleotides: TGTGCCAGCAGTGATTTGGGGGGGTATGGCTACACCTTC. Protein product: CASSDLGGYGYTF.

The chain combines TRBV6-5 with TRBJ2-7, with TRBD1 identical over 9 bases. This CDR3 contains 15 residues. The germline gives CDR1 MNHEY, CDR2 SVGAGI. J gave up 6 bases and V 4 bases, and 10 bases lay outside the gene matches. The CDR3 sequence is CASSFSPGTGSEQYF. CDR3 in DNA: TGTGCCAGCAGTTTCTCTCCCGGGACAGGGAGCGAGCAGTACTTC.

The chain joins TRBV6-6 to TRBJ1-1, with 11 bases that match TRBD1. From germline, CDR1 is MNHNY and CDR2 SVGAGI (reference sequence). Unmatched junction bases numbered 13, after V lost 10 bases and J lost 3 bases. The CDR3 runs 16 residues. CDR3 loop: CAILRTGGAVDTEAFF. The CDR3 DNA follows: TGTGCCATTTTAAGGACAGGGGGCGCGGTAGACACTGAAGCTTTCTTT.

Comments on this clone: Just one base apart from a much larger clone, this may be a read error. The chain combines TRBV6-6 with TRBJ2-5; no clear D. This CDR3 has 11 amino acids. Looked up from germline, CDR1 is MNHNY and CDR2 is SVGAGI (reference sequence). Trimming removed 6 bases from V and 1 base from J, with 3 bases in between. The CDR3, as DNA: TGTGCCAGCAGCACCCAAGAGACCCAGTACTTC. Residues: CASSTQETQYF.

The rearrangement links TRBV5-1 to TRBJ2-1; D unclear. Germline CDR1 reads SGHRS; CDR2 reads YFSETQ. This CDR3 region has 13 residues. V shed 1 base and J shed 4 bases, with 6 bases lying between them. The CDR3 loop reads CASSLSQYNEQFF. CDR3 nucleotide sequence: TGCGCCAGCAGCTTGTCTCAGTACAATGAGCAGTTCTTC.

The chain uses TRBV30 and TRBJ2-5; D may correspond to TRBD1 or TRBD2 (5 bases each). Trimming pared 1 base from V and 1 base from J, leaving 7 bases between. CDR1 is GTSNPN and CDR2 is SVGIG in the germline V gene (reference sequence). The CDR3 consists of 13 residues. The CDR3 nucleotides read TGTGCCTGGAGTGGGGGACGCCAAGAGACCCAGTACTTC. Encoded protein: CAWSGGRQETQYF.

The V call is TRBV29-1, the J call TRBJ2-1; 12 nucleotides align to TRBD2. V trimming: 6 bases; J trimming: 8 bases; junction bases outside the gene matches: 17. Germline assignment: CDR1 SQVTM and CDR2 ANQGSEA. CDR3 length equals 17 residues. In nucleotides, the CDR3 is TGCAGCGTCCCGTTCGGGACTAGCGGGTACCTTCAGCATGAGCAGTTCTTC. Its protein is CSVPFGTSGYLQHEQFF.

This clone appeared once. Other DNA sequences of this sample code for an identical CDR3. V and J are TRBV27 and TRBJ2-7; TRBD2 aligns across 10 bases. The V gene's germline CDR1 is MNHEY and CDR2 SMNVEV (reference sequence). The CDR3 consists of 15 residues. The V segment lost 2 bases and the J segment 3 bases; nucleotides outside the gene matches: 4. The CDR3 region has the DNA TGTGCCAGCAGTTTAGGGCTAGCGGGGGTCTACGAGCAGTACTTC. This encodes CASSLGLAGVYEQYF.

This clone has only one observation. CDR3 nucleotide sequence: TGTGCCAGCAGCTTAGGAGGACAGCACAATCAGCCCCAGCATTTT. The encoded protein is CASSLGGQHNQPQHF. The gene calls are TRBV7-2 and TRBJ1-5, with D possibly being TRBD1 (6 bases). This CDR3 contains 15 residues. Trimming stripped 1 base from V and 3 bases from J, with 10 bases between. Per the germline V gene, CDR1 is SGHTA and CDR2 is FQGNSA.

The CDR3 DNA follows: TGTGCCAGCAGCTCCTTTCTAACTTCCTACAATGAGCAGTTCTTC. Protein: CASSSFLTSYNEQFF. The V call is TRBV7-9, the J call TRBJ2-1, with D hard to call. The V gene lost 4 bases and the J gene lost 1 base, with 11 bases spanning the gap. Germline lookup yields CDR1 SEHNR and CDR2 FQNEAQ (reference sequence). This CDR3 region has 15 residues.